In this sample, the clone carrying this T cell receptor (beta chain) turned up many times. The data originate from a study of blood T cell repertoires in COVID-19. The ends were cut back, 2 bases at V and 0 bases at J, with 8 bases in the middle. CDR1 and CDR2 from the germline V gene are MNHEY and SVGAGI. The CDR3 has 15 residues. Libraries were prepared by immunoSEQ multiplex PCR; TCRdb keeps only in-frame clonotypes and omits some of them. This sample has 120,000 or so clones, with roughly 80% found just once. The chain has TRBV6-5 and TRBJ1-3; D is possibly TRBD1 (6 bases). Sequencing was performed on peripheral blood. This receptor was identified in a woman between 45 and 65 years old with acute or convalescent COVID-19. The CDR3, as DNA: TGTGCCAGCAGTTACCCAGGGGTCTCTGGAAACACCATATATTTT. Amino acids: CASSYPGVSGNTIYF.